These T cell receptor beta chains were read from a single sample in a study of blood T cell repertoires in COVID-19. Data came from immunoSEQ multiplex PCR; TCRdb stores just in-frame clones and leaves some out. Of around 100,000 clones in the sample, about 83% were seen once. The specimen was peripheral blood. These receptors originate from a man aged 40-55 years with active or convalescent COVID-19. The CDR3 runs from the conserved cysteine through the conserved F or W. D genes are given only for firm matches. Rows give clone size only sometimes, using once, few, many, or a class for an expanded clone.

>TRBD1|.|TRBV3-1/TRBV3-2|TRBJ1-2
CASRSAGGIYGYTF
TGTGCCAGCCGAAGTGCAGGGGGTATCTATGGCTACACCTTC
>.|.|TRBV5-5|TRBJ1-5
CASSLLGGQPQHF
TGTGCCAGCAGCTTGTTGGGAGGGCAGCCCCAGCATTTT
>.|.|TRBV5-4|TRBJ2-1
CASSPRQTHNEQFF
TGTGCCAGCAGCCCCCGACAGACTCACAATGAGCAGTTCTTC
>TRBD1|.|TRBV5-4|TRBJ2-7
CASSQGGPAAPYEQYF
TGTGCCAGCAGCCAAGGGGGCCCAGCGGCGCCCTACGAGCAGTACTTC
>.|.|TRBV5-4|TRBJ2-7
CASSLQGTSYEQYF
TGTGCCAGCAGCTTGCAAGGGACTTCCTACGAGCAGTACTTC
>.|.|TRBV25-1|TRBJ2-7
CASSALYEQYF
TGTGCCAGCAGTGCCCTTTACGAGCAGTACTTC
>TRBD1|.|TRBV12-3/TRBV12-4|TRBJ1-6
CASSRQGPSPLHF
TGTGCCAGCAGCCGACAGGGGCCGTCACCCCTCCACTTT
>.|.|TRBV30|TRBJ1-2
CAWEGTGTSYGYTF
TGTGCCTGGGAAGGAACCGGGACATCATATGGCTACACCTTC
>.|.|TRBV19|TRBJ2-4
CASSILAANIQYF
TGTGCCAGTAGTATTCTAGCAGCTAACATTCAGTACTTC
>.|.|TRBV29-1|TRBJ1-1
CSVNEGNTEAFF
TGCAGCGTTAATGAGGGGAACACTGAAGCTTTCTTT
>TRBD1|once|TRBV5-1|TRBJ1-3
CATKAGTASGNTIYF
TGCGCCACCAAAGCCGGGACAGCCTCTGGAAACACCATATATTTT
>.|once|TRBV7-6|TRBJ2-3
CASSLQGGVSTDTQYF
TGTGCCAGCAGCTTACAGGGGGGCGTGAGCACAGATACGCAGTATTTT
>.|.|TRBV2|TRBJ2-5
CASSFKETQYF
TGTGCCAGCAGTTTTAAAGAGACCCAGTACTTC
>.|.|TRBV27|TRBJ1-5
CASRTDSYNQPQHF
TGTGCCAGCAGGACCGACAGTTACAATCAGCCCCAGCATTTT
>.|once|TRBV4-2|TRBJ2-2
CASSPGQNTGELFF
TGTGCCAGCAGCCCCGGACAGAACACCGGGGAGCTGTTTTTT
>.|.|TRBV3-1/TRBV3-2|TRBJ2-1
CASSQDRSRTNEQFF
TGTGCCAGCAGCCAAGATAGGTCGAGGACAAATGAGCAGTTCTTC
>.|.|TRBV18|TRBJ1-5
CASSPGAGLQPQHF
TGTGCCAGCTCACCAGGGGCAGGGCTTCAGCCCCAGCATTTT